This TCR beta chain was recovered during a study of T cell repertoires in cytomegalovirus infection. The overall study: Peptides in the study included HLA-C-restricted and HLA-B-restricted CMV epitopes. A matching HLA type, together with CMV infection, was signaled by public TCR beta signatures. The study, taken as a whole, reports: In two of eight donors, the top clonotype was HLA-C-restricted CMV-specific. Adding up the frequency of public TCR beta families identified people who carried CMV plus the relevant HLA.

Each CDR3 protein gets one entry after TCRdb re-called the reads with MiXCR. This sample yields some 500,000 distinct CDR3 sequences, of which roughly a third are seen a single time; roughly 15% belongs to the top ten. With respect to this clonotype: Its target is not known. The CDR3 does not close with the conserved phenylalanine or tryptophan, likely indicating a read error.

The receptor's source is a human donor in good health (CMV status not recorded). Some clones in this sample may be carry-over from other donors' samples. The sequencing here drew on cultured PBMCs, taken from culture after CMV antigen stimulation.

CDR3 DNA: TGTGCCAGCAGCTTAGACCGACGACAACTTTCCCTGGGGGGAATAATGAACACTGAAGCTTTCTCT. It yields the protein CASSLDRRQLSLGGIMNTEAFS. The chain is built from TRBV11-3 and TRBJ1-1; D might be TRBD1 (5 bases). V lost 0 bases, J lost 0 bases, and 29 bases lay in between. This CDR3 region has 22 residues. In germline, CDR1 is SGHNT, CDR2 YENEEA.